This T cell receptor (beta chain) was found in a study of T cell responses to AZD1222 COVID-19 vaccine. Study observations and caveats: Reportedly, close to half of spike-specific TCRs are directed against unmutated variant regions.

The assay was immunoSEQ multiplex PCR, and TCRdb's table has in-frame clones only and misses some. The sample records approximately 120,000 clones, 88% being singletons. Unmatched junction bases numbered 5, after V lost 4 bases and J lost 8 bases. Germline V gene data show CDR1 as SQVTM and CDR2 as ANQGSEA. The CDR3 covers 13 residues. Regarding this clone: Its antigen is still unknown.

This TCR was sampled from an adult in good health. The source material was peripheral blood, sampled on day 0 of AZD1222 vaccination. The chain is built from TRBV29-1 and TRBJ2-1, with 10 bases that match TRBD2. The DNA of the CDR3 is TGCAGCGTTGTTGGACTAGCGGCCCATGAGCAGTTCTTC. Encoded protein: CSVVGLAAHEQFF.